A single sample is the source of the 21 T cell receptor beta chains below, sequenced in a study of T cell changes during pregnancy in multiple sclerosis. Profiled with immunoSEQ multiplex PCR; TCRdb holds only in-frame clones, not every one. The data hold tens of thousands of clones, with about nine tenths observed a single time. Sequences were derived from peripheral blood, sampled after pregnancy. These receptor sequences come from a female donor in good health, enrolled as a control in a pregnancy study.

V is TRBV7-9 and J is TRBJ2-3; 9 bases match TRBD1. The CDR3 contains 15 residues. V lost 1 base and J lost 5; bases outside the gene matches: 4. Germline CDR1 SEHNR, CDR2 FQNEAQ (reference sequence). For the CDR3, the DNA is TGTGCCAGCAGCTTAGGACAGGGGGTGGGAGATACGCAGTATTTT. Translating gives CASSLGQGVGDTQYF.

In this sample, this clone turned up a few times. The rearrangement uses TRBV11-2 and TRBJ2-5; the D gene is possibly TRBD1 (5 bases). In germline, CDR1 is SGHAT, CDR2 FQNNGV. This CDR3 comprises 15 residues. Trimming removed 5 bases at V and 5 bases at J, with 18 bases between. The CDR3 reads CASSPFFEAGETQYF. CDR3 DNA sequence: TGTGCCAGCAGCCCGTTCTTCGAGGCAGGGGAGACCCAGTACTTC.

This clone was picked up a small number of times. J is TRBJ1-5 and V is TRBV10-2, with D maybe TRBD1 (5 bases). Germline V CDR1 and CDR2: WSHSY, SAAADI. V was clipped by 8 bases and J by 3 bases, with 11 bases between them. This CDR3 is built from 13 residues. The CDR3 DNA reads TGCGCCAGCGGACGACAGCCCAATCAGCCCCAGCATTTT. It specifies CASGRQPNQPQHF.

The CDR3 loop reads CAWSRDRGRVNEQFF. The CDR3 nucleotides read TGTGCCTGGAGCCGAGACAGGGGAAGGGTCAATGAGCAGTTCTTC. The chain recombines TRBV30 with TRBJ2-1; 8 bases agree with TRBD1. CDR3 size: 15 residues. J gave up 6 bases and V 3 bases, and 10 bases lay outside the gene matches. Germline CDR1 reads GTSNPN; CDR2 reads SVGIG (reference sequence).

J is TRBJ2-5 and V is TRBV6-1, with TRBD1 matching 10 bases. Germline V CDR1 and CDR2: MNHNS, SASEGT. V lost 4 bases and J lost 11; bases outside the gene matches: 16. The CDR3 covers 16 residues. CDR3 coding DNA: TGTGCCAGCAGTGGACTTTCCGGGACAGGGGAATTTTCTCAGTACTTC. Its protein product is CASSGLSGTGEFSQYF.

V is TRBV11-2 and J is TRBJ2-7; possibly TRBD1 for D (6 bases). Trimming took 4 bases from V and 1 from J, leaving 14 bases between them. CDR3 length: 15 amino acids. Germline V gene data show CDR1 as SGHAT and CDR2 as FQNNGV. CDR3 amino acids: CASSYRALGSYEQYF. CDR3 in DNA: TGTGCCAGCAGCTACAGGGCTCTAGGGTCCTACGAGCAGTACTTC.

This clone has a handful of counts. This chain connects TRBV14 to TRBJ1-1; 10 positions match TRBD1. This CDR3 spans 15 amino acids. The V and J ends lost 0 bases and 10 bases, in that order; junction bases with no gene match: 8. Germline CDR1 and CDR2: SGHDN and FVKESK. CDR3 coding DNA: TGTGCCAGCAGCCAAGAGCCGGGACAGGGGAGGGGAGCTTTCTTT. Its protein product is CASSQEPGQGRGAFF.

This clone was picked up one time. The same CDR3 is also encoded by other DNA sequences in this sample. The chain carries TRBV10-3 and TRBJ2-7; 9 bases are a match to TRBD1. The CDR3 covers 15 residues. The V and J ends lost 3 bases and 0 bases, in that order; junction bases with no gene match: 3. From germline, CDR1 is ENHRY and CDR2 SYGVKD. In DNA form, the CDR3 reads TGTGCCATCAGTGAAGGGACAGGGAGCTCCTACGAGCAGTACTTC. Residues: CAISEGTGSSYEQYF.

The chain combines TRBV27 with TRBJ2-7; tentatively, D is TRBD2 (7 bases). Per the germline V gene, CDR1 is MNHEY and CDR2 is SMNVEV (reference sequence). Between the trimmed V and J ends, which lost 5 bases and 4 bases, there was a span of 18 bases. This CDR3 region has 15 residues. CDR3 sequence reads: CASSINPGGLYEQYF. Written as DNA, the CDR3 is TGTGCCAGCAGTATCAACCCGGGGGGCTTATACGAGCAGTACTTC.

CDR3: CASSELPAGDPGELFF. The DNA of the CDR3 is TGTGCCAGCAGTGAACTACCAGCGGGAGATCCCGGGGAGCTGTTTTTT. V and J are TRBV6-1 and TRBJ2-2, with 8 bases matching TRBD2. The V and J ends lost 2 bases and 6 bases, in that order; junction bases with no gene match: 8. The CDR3 spans 16 residues. Germline CDR1 and CDR2: MNHNS and SASEGT.

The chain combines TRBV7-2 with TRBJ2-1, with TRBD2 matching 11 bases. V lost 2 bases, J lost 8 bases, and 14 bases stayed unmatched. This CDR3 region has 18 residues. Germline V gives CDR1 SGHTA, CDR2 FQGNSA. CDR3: CASSLFVNSGRALDEQFF. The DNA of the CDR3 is TGTGCCAGCAGCTTATTCGTCAATAGCGGGAGGGCGCTGGATGAGCAGTTCTTC.

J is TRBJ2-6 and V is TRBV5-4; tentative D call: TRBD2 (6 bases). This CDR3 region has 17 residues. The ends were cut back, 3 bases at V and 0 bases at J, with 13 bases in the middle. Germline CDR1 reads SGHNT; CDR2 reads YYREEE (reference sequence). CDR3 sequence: CASSSSRERSGANVLTF. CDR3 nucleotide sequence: TGTGCCAGCAGCTCTTCCCGGGAGCGCTCTGGGGCCAACGTCCTGACTTTC. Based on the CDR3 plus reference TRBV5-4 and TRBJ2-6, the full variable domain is ETGVTQSPTHLIKTRGQQVTLRCSSQSGHNTVSWYQQALGQGPQFIFQYYREEENGRGNFPPRFSGLQFPNYSSELNVNALELDDSALYLCASSSSRERSGANVLTFGAGSRLTVL.

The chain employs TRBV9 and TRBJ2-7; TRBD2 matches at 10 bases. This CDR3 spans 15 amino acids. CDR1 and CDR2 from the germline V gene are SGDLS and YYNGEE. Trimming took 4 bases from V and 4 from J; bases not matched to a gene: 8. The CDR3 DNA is TGTGCCAGCAGCTCGACGACTAGCGGGCGGTACGAGCAGTACTTC. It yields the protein CASSSTTSGRYEQYF. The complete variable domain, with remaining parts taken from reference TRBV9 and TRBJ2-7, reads DSGVTQTPKHLITATGQRVTLRCSPRSGDLSVYWYQQSLDQGLQFLIQYYNGEERAKGNILERFSAQQFPDLHSELNLSSLELGDSALYFCASSSTTSGRYEQYFGPGTRLTVT.

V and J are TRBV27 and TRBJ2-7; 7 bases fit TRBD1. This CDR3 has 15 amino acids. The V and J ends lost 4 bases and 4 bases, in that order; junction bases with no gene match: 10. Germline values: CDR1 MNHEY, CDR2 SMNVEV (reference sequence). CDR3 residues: CASSSPPDRRYEQYF. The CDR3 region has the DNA TGTGCCAGCAGTTCCCCACCGGACAGGAGGTACGAGCAGTACTTC.

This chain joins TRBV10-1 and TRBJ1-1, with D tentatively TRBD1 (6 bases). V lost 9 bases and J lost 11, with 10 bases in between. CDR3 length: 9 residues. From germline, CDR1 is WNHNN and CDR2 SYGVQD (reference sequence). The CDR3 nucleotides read TGCGCCAGGGGGGCTCCGGCTTTCTTT. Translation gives CARGAPAFF.

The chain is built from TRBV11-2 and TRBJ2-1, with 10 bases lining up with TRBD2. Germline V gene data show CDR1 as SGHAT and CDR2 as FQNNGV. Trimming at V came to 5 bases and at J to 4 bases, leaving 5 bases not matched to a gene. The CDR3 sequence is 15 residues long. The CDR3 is CASSTTSGVYNEQFF. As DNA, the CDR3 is TGTGCCAGCAGCACCACTAGCGGGGTATACAATGAGCAGTTCTTC.

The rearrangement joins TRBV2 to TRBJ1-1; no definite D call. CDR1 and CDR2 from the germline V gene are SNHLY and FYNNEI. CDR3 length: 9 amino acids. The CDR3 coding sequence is TGTACCAACCACGGGGAAGCTTTCTTT. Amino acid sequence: CTNHGEAFF.

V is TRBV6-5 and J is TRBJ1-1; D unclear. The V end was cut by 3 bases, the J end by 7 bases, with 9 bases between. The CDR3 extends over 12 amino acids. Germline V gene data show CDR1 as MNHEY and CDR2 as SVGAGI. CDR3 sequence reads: CASSYSGLEAFF. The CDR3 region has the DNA TGTGCCAGCAGTTATTCGGGTCTTGAAGCTTTCTTT.

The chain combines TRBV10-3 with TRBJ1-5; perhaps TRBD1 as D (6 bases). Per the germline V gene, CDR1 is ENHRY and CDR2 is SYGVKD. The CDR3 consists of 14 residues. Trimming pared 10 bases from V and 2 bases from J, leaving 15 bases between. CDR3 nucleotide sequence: TGTGCCACCACAGGGATCGAGGGCAATCAGCCCCAGCATTTT. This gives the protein CATTGIEGNQPQHF.

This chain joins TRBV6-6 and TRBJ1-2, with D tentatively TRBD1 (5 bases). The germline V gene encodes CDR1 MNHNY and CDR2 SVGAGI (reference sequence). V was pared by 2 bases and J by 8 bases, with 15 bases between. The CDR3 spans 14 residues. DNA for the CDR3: TGTGCCAGCAGTTACGGGGGACTGAAGAGGGGCTACACCTTC. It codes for CASSYGGLKRGYTF.

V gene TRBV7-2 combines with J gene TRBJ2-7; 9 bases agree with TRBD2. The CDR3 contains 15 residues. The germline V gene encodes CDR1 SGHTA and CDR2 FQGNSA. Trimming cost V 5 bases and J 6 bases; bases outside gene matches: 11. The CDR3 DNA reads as TGTGCCAGCAGCCCAGAGGCGGGGGGGGGACGCGAGCAGTACTTC. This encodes CASSPEAGGGREQYF.